This entry features one T cell receptor (beta chain) sequence. In the authors' methods: How many nucleated cells were present was estimated from reference gene primer amplification. Some clones are missing from TCRdb's copy, which holds only in-frame ones; the method was immunoSEQ multiplex PCR. V, J and clone size reflect that table, while D and trimming were determined from the DNA. The repertoire includes 150,000 to 200,000 clones, around 90% of them detected once, and around 4.8% sits in the top ten. This sample was included in a study of blood T cell repertoires in COVID-19. Across the study: From T cells, B-cell-depleted T cells, or PBMCs came the material, which was cDNA or gDNA.

CDR3 length: 18 amino acids. Trimming stripped 1 base from V and 5 bases from J, with 19 bases between. Per the germline V gene, CDR1 is SGHDT and CDR2 is YYEEEE. The sequencing input was peripheral blood. The TCR comes from a human donor in a cohort sampled during active COVID-19. The chain joins TRBV5-6 to TRBJ1-6, with D possibly matching TRBD1 (5 bases). The CDR3 nucleotides are TGTGCCAGCAGCTTGAGTTCCCGTGCGTCAGGGAATAATTCACCCCTCCACTTT. Translation gives CASSLSSRASGNNSPLHF.